This record looks at one T cell receptor beta chain sequence and its context. Its antigen is still unknown. Definition of naive CD8+ T cells rested on a CD45RO-CCR7+CD27+CD95- profile. The authors made the TRB cDNA libraries by 5' RACE using UMI labels. TCRdb processed the 5' RACE reads again and assigns one entry to each CDR3 protein, with no DNA. The sample totals roughly 130,000 distinct CDR3 sequences; its top ten clones hold about 0.61%. This sample was taken from a study of CXCR3-negative and CXCR3-positive naive CD8 T cells. Study results and limitations: CXCR3-positive naive cells had TRB CDR3s that were more hydrophobic than CXCR3-negative naive cells had. Whereas memory cells differed, naive CXCR3-negative and CXCR3-positive cells shared similar TRBV-TRBJ usage. Whereas both naive subsets had comparably high diversity, memory CD8+ cells had much lower diversity. The majority of assays used fresh PBMCs, and CXCR3 expression partially decreased after cryopreservation.

The germline gives CDR1 MGHRA, CDR2 YSYEKL. The CDR3 length is 16 residues. The clonotype originates from a human donor in good health. Some clones in this sample may be carry-over from other donors' samples. The V and J genes are TRBV4-1 and TRBJ2-1. Sequencing was done on a sample of naive CXCR3+ CD8+ T cells from blood. As to subset: CD45RO-CCR7+CD27+CD95- naive CD8+ T cells expressing CXCR3 (TNR3+). CDR3: CASSQDRALPHNEQFF.